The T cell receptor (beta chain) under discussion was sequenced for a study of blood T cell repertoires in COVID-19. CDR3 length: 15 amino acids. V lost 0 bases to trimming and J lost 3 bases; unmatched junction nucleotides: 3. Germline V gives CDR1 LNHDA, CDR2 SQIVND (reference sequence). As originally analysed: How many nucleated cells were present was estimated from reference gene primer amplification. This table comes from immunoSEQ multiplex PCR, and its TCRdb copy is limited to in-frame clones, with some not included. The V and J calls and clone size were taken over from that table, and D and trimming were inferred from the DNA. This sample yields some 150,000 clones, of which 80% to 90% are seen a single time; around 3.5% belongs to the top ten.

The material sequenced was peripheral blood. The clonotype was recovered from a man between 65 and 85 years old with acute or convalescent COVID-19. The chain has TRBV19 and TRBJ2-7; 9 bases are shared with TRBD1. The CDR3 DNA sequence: TGTGCCAGTAGTATAGAACCGGGACAGGGCTACGAGCAGTACTTC. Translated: CASSIEPGQGYEQYF.